The rows below give T cell receptor beta chains drawn from one sample of a study of neoadjuvant anti-PD-1 for oral cavity cancer. Sequencing used immunoSEQ multiplex PCR; TCRdb keeps in-frame clones, though not all of them. The table includes 13,000 to 15,000 clones, 55% to 65% detected once. The sequences come from PBMCs, collected before nivolumab (anti-PD-1) treatment. Every receptor here comes from a person between 40 and 85 years old with oral cavity squamous cell carcinoma. CDR3s include the opening cysteine and the closing phenylalanine or tryptophan. The D gene is left open where the match is weak. Some rows mark clone size as missing; the rest say once, few, many or name a class of expanded clone.

clone size	CDR3 length	V gene	J gene	D gene	CDR3 protein	CDR3 DNA
NA	15	TRBV5-6	TRBJ2-7	NA	CASSRQLSTSYEQYF	TGTGCCAGCAGCCGGCAGCTGTCCACCTCCTACGAGCAGTACTTC
NA	14	TRBV5-4	TRBJ2-7	TRBD2	CASSFSGGVYEQYF	TGTGCCAGCAGCTTCTCCGGGGGGGTCTACGAGCAGTACTTC
NA	9	TRBV20-1	TRBJ1-2	NA	CSAGSGYTF	TGCAGTGCGGGGAGCGGCTACACCTTC
NA	16	TRBV11-2	TRBJ1-3	TRBD1	CASSSYRDRGRNTIYF	TGTGCCAGCAGCTCCTACCGGGACAGGGGACGGAACACCATATATTTT
NA	15	TRBV6-5	TRBJ1-1	TRBD1	CASSTPGQGNTEAFF	TGTGCCAGCAGTACGCCGGGACAGGGGAACACTGAAGCTTTCTTT
NA	13	TRBV7-6	TRBJ2-2	NA	CASSKTDTGELFF	TGTGCCAGCAGCAAGACAGACACCGGGGAGCTGTTTTTT
NA	11	TRBV30	TRBJ2-1	NA	CAWSPLGEQFF	TGTGCCTGGAGTCCTTTAGGTGAGCAGTTCTTC
few	15	TRBV28	TRBJ1-1	TRBD1	CASRPGTGVNTEAFF	TGTGCCAGCAGACCCGGGACAGGCGTGAACACTGAAGCTTTCTTT
NA	13	TRBV5-1	TRBJ2-7	NA	CASSLMVGYEQYF	TGCGCCAGCAGCTTAATGGTGGGCTACGAGCAGTACTTC
NA	14	TRBV5-1	TRBJ2-3	NA	CASSFNRDTDTQYF	TGCGCCAGCAGCTTTAATAGGGACACAGATACGCAGTATTTT
NA	13	TRBV6-6	TRBJ2-7	TRBD1	CASRGRGLYEQYF	TGTGCCAGCCGGGGCAGGGGGCTCTACGAGCAGTACTTC
NA	12	TRBV2	TRBJ2-7	NA	CASRGQPYEQYF	TGTGCCAGCCGGGGACAACCCTACGAGCAGTACTTC
few	16	TRBV4-1	TRBJ1-6	TRBD1	CASSPGGRGRNSPLHF	TGCGCCAGCAGCCCCGGGGGTAGGGGGCGGAATTCACCCCTCCACTTT
NA	14	TRBV2	TRBJ2-1	NA	CASITVNSYNEQFF	TGTGCCAGCATAACAGTTAATTCCTACAATGAGCAGTTCTTC
NA	14	TRBV7-9	TRBJ1-1	NA	CASSLGGRETEAFF	TGTGCCAGCAGCTTGGGGGGGCGTGAGACTGAAGCTTTCTTT
few	17	TRBV27	TRBJ1-5	TRBD1	CASSLTGQGESNQPQHF	TGTGCCAGCAGTTTAACAGGACAGGGTGAAAGCAATCAGCCCCAGCATTTT
NA	15	TRBV7-6	TRBJ1-2	TRBD1	CASIRWPGQVDGYTF	TGTGCCAGTATAAGGTGGCCGGGACAGGTGGATGGCTACACCTTC
few	16	TRBV7-9	TRBJ2-5	TRBD2	CASSLMGLAAQETQYF	TGTGCCAGCAGCTTAATGGGGCTAGCGGCCCAAGAGACCCAGTACTTC
NA	13	TRBV2	TRBJ1-5	NA	CASSEARGQPQHF	TGTGCCAGCAGTGAAGCGAGGGGCCAGCCCCAGCATTTT
NA	15	TRBV18	TRBJ2-7	NA	CASSPSTLRSYEQYF	TGTGCCAGCTCACCATCTACGTTACGCAGCTACGAGCAGTACTTC
NA	15	TRBV10-1	TRBJ2-3	NA	CASSEGSGLADTQYF	TGCGCCAGCAGTGAAGGGTCAGGTCTCGCAGATACGCAGTATTTT
NA	12	TRBV2	TRBJ2-7	TRBD1	CASSQTGIEQYF	TGTGCCAGCAGCCAGACAGGGATCGAGCAGTACTTC
NA	16	TRBV4-1	TRBJ1-1	TRBD1	CASSRSFGTGLLEAFF	TGCGCCAGCAGCCGCTCTTTTGGGACAGGGCTTCTTGAAGCTTTCTTT
NA	15	TRBV4-1	TRBJ2-1	TRBD2	CASRVSGDPYNEQFF	TGCGCCAGCAGAGTTAGCGGGGATCCCTACAATGAGCAGTTCTTC
NA	17	TRBV5-4	TRBJ2-1	NA	CASSLGPLEGRGNEQFF	TGTGCCAGCAGCTTGGGCCCCTTGGAGGGCCGGGGGAATGAGCAGTTCTTC
NA	14	TRBV5-1	TRBJ2-1	NA	CASSSDNLYNEQFF	TGCGCCAGCAGCAGTGACAATTTATACAATGAGCAGTTCTTC
NA	13	TRBV19	TRBJ2-5	NA	CASSIEGLETQYF	TGTGCCAGTAGTATAGAGGGTCTGGAGACCCAGTACTTC
NA	14	TRBV30	TRBJ2-7	TRBD1	CAWSVGDRGYEQYF	TGTGCCTGGAGTGTTGGGGACAGGGGCTACGAGCAGTACTTC
few	13	TRBV5-6	TRBJ2-7	TRBD1	CASSSTGEYEQYF	TGTGCCAGCAGCTCTACAGGGGAATACGAGCAGTACTTC
NA	14	TRBV11-2	TRBJ2-7	NA	CASSFFLEAIEQYF	TGTGCCAGCAGCTTTTTCCTAGAAGCTATCGAGCAGTACTTC
NA	12	TRBV29-1	TRBJ1-2	NA	CSVDLVRYGYTF	TGCAGCGTTGATTTGGTACGCTATGGCTACACCTTC
few	13	TRBV7-9	TRBJ2-2	NA	CASSHYDTGELFF	TGTGCCAGCAGCCACTACGACACCGGGGAGCTGTTTTTT
NA	20	TRBV30	TRBJ1-1	TRBD1	CAWSPYLPRQGALMNTEAFF	TGTGCCTGGAGCCCTTATCTCCCCCGACAGGGGGCCCTTATGAACACTGAAGCTTTCTTT
NA	16	TRBV27	TRBJ2-7	NA	CASSLTDAPPPYEQYF	TGTGCCAGCAGCTTAACCGATGCGCCACCGCCCTACGAGCAGTACTTC
NA	13	TRBV19	TRBJ1-1	TRBD1	CATRQGQDTEAFF	TGTGCCACCAGACAGGGGCAGGACACTGAAGCTTTCTTT
NA	16	TRBV9	TRBJ2-2	TRBD2	CASSPIAGWDTGELFF	TGTGCCAGCAGCCCAATAGCGGGATGGGACACCGGGGAGCTGTTTTTT
NA	15	TRBV5-1	TRBJ2-5	NA	CASSLALIGEETQYF	TGCGCCAGCAGCTTGGCCCTAATAGGTGAAGAGACCCAGTACTTC
NA	16	TRBV30	TRBJ1-2	NA	CAWSVLYVLTDYGYTF	TGTGCCTGGAGTGTACTGTATGTCCTTACAGACTATGGCTACACCTTC
NA	15	TRBV6-5	TRBJ1-3	TRBD1	CASSLDRASGNTIYF	TGTGCCAGCAGTTTAGACAGGGCCTCTGGAAACACCATATATTTT
NA	15	TRBV14	TRBJ1-2	NA	CASSPSLLANYGYTF	TGTGCCAGCAGCCCTTCCCTTTTAGCTAACTATGGCTACACCTTC
NA	15	TRBV14	TRBJ2-7	NA	CASSQFGRSSYEQYF	TGTGCCAGCAGCCAATTTGGCAGGTCCTCCTACGAGCAGTACTTC
NA	15	TRBV25-1	TRBJ2-7	TRBD1	CASSETGTALYEQYF	TGTGCCAGCAGTGAAACCGGGACAGCGCTATACGAGCAGTACTTC
NA	16	TRBV5-1	TRBJ1-3	NA	CASSPGARASGNTIYF	TGCGCCAGCAGCCCCGGGGCCCGCGCCTCTGGAAACACCATATATTTT